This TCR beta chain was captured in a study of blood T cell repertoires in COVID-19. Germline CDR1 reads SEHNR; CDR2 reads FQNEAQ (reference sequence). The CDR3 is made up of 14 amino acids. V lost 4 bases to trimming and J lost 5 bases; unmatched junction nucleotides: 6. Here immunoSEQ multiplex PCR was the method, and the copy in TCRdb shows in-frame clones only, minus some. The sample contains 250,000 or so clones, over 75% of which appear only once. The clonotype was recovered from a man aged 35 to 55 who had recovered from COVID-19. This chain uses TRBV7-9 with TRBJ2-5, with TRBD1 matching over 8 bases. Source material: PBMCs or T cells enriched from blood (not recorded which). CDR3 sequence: CASSSTGGWETQYF. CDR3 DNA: TGTGCCAGCAGCTCAACAGGGGGTTGGGAGACCCAGTACTTC.